The following is a T cell receptor beta chain sequence with its context. The antigen is unknown. The sample is drawn from a study of early T cells in non-severe SARS-CoV-2 infection. Study-wide background: The study sequenced bulk RNA from unsorted whole blood, with chains unpaired. Study-wide findings and caveats: Matching results from VDJdb favored anti-spike CD8 responses, leaving private and CD4 specificities undetected.

Per the germline V gene, CDR1 is SQVTM and CDR2 is ANQGSEA. This CDR3 region has 10 residues. V was pared by 5 bases and J by 6 bases, with 8 bases between. Separate cDNA molecules each had unique molecular identifiers attached to them. TCRdb used MiXCR to reprocess the 5' RACE reads, holding one entry per CDR3 protein. The sample has tens of thousands of distinct CDR3 sequences; 15% are singletons. This receptor was identified in an adult who was a healthcare worker with PCR-confirmed SARS-CoV-2 infection or an uninfected control (not recorded which). V is TRBV29-1 and J is TRBJ2-7; no clear D. The specimen was whole blood. CDR3 loop: CSVSLGEQYF. CDR3 nucleotide sequence: TGCAGCGTTTCCCTAGGCGAGCAGTACTTC.